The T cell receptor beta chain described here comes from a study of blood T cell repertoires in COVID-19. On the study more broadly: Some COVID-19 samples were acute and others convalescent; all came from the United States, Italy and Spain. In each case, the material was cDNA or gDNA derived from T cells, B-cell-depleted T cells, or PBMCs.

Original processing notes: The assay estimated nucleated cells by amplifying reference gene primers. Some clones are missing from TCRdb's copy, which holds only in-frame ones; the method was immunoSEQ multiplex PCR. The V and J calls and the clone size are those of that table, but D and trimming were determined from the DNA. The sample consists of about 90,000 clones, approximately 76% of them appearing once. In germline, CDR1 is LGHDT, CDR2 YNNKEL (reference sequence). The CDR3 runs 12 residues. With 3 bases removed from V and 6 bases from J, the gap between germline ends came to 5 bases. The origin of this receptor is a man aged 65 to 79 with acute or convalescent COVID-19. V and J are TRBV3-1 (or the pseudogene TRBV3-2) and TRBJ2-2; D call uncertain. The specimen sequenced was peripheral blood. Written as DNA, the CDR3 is TGTGCCAGCAGCCAGAGGCCCGGGGAGCTGTTTTTT. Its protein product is CASSQRPGELFF.